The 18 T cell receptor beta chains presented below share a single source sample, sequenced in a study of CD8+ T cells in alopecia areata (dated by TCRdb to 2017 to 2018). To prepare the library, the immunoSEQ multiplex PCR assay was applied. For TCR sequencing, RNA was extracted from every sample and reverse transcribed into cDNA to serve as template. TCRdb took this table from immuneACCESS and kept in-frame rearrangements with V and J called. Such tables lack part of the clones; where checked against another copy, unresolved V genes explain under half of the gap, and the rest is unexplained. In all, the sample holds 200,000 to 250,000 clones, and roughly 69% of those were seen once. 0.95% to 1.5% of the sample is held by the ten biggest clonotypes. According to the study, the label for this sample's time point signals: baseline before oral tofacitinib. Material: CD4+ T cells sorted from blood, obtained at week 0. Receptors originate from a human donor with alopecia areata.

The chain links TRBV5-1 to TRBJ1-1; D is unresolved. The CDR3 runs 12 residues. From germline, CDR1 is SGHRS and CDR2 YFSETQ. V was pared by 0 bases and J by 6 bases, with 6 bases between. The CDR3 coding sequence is TGCGCCAGCAGCTTGGGTATGGCTGAAGCTTTCTTT. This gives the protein CASSLGMAEAFF. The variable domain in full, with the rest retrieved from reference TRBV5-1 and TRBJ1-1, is KAGVTQTPRYLIKTRGQQVTLSCSPISGHRSVSWYQQTPGQGLQFLFEYFSETQRNKGNFPGRFSGRQFSNSRSEMNVSTLELGDSALYLCASSLGMAEAFFGQGTRLTVV.

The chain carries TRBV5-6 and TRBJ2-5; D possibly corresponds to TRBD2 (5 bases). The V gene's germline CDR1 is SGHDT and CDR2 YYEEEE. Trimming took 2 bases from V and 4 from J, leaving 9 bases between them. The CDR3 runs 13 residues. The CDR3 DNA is TGTGCCAGCAGCTTTAACCGGGGAGAGACCCAGTACTTC. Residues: CASSFNRGETQYF. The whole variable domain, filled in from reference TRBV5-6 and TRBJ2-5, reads DAGVTQSPTHLIKTRGQQVTLRCSPKSGHDTVSWYQQALGQGPQFIFQYYEEEERQRGNFPDRFSGHQFPNYSSELNVNALLLGDSALYLCASSFNRGETQYFGPGTRLLVL.

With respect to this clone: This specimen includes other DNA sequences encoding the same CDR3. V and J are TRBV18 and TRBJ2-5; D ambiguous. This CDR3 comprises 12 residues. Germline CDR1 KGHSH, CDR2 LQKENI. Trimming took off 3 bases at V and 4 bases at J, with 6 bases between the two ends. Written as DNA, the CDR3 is TGTGCCAGCTCACCTCAGAGAGAGACCCAGTACTTC. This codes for CASSPQRETQYF.

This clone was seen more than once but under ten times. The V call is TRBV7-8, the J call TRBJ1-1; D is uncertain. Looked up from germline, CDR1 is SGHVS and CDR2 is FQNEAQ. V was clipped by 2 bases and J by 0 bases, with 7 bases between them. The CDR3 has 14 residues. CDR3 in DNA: TGTGCCAGCAGCTTAACAGAGCTGAACACTGAAGCTTTCTTT. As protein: CASSLTELNTEAFF. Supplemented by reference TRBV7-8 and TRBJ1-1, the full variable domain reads GAGVSQSPRYKVAKRGQDVALRCDPISGHVSLFWYQQALGQGPEFLTYFQNEAQLDKSGLPSDRFFAERPEGSVSTLKIQRTQQEDSAVYLCASSLTELNTEAFFGQGTRLTVV.

The DNA for the CDR3 is TGTGCCAGCAGGGCCGATCGGGGAGTAGAGACCCAGTACTTC. It yields the protein CASRADRGVETQYF. The chain links TRBV2 to TRBJ2-5, with TRBD2 as a possible D gene (5 bases). CDR3 size: 14 residues. The germline V and J ends were trimmed by 6 bases and 4 bases, with 15 bases remaining between them. Germline V lookup: CDR1 SNHLY, CDR2 FYNNEI.

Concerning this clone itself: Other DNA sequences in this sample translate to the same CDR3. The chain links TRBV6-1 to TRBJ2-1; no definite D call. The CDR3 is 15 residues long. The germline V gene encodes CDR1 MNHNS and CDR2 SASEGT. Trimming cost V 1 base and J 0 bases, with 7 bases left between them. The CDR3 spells CASSEDRSSYNEQFF. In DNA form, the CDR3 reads TGTGCCAGCAGTGAAGACAGAAGCTCCTACAATGAGCAGTTCTTC.

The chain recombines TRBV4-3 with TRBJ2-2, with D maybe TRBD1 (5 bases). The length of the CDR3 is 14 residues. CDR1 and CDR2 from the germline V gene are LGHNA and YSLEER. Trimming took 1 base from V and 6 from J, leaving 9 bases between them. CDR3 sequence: CASSQGQQAGELFF. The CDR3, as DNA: TGCGCCAGCAGCCAAGGCCAACAGGCCGGGGAGCTGTTTTTT.

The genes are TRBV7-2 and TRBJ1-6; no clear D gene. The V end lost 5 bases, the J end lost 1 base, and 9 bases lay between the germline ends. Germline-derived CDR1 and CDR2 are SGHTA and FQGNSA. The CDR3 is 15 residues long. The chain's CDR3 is CASSPDISYNSPLHF. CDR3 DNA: TGTGCCAGCAGCCCCGATATTTCCTATAATTCACCCCTCCACTTT.

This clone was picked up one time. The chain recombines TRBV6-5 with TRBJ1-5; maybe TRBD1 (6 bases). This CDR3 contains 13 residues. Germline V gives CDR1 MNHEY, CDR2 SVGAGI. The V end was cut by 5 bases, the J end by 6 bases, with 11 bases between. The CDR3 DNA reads TGTGCCAGCAGTAACAGGGAAAGTCAGCCCCAGCATTTT. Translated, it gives CASSNRESQPQHF.

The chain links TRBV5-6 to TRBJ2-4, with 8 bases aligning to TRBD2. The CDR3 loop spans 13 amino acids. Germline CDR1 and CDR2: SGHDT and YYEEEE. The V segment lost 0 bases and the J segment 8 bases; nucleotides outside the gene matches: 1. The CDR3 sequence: CASSLDGRDIQYF. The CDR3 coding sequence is TGTGCCAGCAGCTTGGACGGGAGGGACATTCAGTACTTC.

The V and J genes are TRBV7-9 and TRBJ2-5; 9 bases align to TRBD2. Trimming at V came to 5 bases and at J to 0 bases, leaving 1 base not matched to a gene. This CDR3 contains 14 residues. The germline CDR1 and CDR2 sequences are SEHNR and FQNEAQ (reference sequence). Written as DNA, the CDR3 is TGTGCCAGCAGCCGGACTAGCGACCAAGAGACCCAGTACTTC. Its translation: CASSRTSDQETQYF.

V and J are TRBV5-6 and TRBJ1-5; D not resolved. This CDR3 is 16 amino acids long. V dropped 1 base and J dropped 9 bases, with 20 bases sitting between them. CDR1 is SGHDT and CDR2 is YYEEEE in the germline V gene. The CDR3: CASSLFRAGVVWPQHF. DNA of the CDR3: TGTGCCAGCAGCTTGTTTCGGGCAGGAGTCGTTTGGCCCCAGCATTTT.

The CDR3 spells CASSGFNPGELFF. The CDR3 nucleotides read TGTGCCAGCAGTGGTTTTAACCCCGGGGAGCTGTTTTTT. The chain links TRBV2 to TRBJ2-2; D call uncertain. The CDR3 runs 13 residues. Per germline, CDR1 SNHLY and CDR2 FYNNEI. The V end was cut by 4 bases, the J end by 6 bases, with 9 bases between.

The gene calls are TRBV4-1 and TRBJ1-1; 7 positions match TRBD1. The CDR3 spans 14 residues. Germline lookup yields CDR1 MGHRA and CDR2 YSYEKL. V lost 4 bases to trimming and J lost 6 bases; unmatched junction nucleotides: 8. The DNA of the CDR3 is TGCGCCAGCAGCCCCGACAGGGTCCAATCTGAAGCTTTCTTT. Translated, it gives CASSPDRVQSEAFF.

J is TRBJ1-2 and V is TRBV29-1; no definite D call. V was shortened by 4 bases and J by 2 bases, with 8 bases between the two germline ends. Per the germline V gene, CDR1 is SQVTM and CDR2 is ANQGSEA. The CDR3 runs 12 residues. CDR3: CSVGSPNYGYTF. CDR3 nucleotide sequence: TGCAGCGTTGGAAGTCCAAACTATGGCTACACCTTC.

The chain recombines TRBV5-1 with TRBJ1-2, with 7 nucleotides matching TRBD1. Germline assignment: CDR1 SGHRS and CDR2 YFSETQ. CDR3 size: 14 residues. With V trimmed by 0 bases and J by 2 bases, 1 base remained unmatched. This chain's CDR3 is CASSLGQGNYGYTF. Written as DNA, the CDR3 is TGCGCCAGCAGCTTGGGACAGGGAAACTATGGCTACACCTTC.

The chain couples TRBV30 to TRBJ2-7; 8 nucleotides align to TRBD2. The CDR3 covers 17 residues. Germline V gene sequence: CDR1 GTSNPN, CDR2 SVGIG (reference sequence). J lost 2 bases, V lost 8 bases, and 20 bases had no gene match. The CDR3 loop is CAGAHPTLAGTAYEQYF. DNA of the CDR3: TGTGCCGGCGCCCACCCTACTCTAGCGGGTACCGCCTACGAGCAGTACTTC.

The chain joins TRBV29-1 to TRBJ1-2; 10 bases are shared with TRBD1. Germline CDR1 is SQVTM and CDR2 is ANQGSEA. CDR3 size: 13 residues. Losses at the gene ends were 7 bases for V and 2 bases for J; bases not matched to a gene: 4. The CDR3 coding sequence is TGCAGCGGGAGGACAGGGGGGAACTATGGCTACACCTTC. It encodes CSGRTGGNYGYTF.